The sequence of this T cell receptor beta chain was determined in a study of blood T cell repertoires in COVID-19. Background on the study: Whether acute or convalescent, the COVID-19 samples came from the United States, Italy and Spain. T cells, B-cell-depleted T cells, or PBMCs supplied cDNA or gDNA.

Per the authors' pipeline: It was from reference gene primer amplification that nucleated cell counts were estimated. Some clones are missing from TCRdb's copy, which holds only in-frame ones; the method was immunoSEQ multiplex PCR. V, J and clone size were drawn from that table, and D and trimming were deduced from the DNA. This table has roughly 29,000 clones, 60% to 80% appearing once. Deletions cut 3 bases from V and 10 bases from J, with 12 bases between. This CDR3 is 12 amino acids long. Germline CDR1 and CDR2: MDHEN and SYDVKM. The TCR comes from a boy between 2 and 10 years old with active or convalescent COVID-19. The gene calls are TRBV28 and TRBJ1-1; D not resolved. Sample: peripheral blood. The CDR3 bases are TGTGCCAGCAGTTTGGCTGGACTCGGAGCTTTCTTT. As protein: CASSLAGLGAFF.